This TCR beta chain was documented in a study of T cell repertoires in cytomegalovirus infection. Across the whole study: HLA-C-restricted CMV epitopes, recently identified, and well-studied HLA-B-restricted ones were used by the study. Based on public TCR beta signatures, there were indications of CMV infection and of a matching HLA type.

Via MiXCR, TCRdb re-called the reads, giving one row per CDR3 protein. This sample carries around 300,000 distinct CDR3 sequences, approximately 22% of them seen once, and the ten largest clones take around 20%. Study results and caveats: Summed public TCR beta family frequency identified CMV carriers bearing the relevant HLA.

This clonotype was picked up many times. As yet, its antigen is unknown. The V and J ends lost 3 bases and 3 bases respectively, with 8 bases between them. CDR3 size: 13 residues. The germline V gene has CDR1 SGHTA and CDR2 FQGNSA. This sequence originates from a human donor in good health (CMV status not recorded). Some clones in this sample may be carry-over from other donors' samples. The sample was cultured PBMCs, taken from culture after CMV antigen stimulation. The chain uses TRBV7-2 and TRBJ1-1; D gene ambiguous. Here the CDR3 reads CASSLNVDTEAFF. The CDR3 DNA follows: TGTGCCAGCAGCTTGAATGTGGACACTGAAGCTTTCTTT.